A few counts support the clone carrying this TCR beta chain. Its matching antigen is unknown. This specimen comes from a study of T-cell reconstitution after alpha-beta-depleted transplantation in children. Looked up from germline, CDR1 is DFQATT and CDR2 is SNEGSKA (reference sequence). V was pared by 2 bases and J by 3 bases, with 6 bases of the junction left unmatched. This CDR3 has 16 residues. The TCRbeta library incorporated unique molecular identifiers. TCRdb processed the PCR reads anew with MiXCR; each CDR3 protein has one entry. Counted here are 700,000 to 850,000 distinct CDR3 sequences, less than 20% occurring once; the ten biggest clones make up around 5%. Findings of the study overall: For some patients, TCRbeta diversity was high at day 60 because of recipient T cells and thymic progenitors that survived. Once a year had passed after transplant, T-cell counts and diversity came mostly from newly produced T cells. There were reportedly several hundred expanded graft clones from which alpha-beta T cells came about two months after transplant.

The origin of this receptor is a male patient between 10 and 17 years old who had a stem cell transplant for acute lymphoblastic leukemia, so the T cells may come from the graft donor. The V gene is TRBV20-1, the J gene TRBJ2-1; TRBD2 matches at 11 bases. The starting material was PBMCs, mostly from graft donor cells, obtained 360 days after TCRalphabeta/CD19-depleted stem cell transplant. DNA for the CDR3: TGCAGTGCTAGAACACTAGCGGGAGCGGGCTACAATGAGCAGTTCTTC. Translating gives CSARTLAGAGYNEQFF.